This T cell receptor beta chain is from a study of blood T cell repertoires in COVID-19. This CDR3 region has 15 residues. Trimming took 4 bases from V and 1 from J; bases not matched to a gene: 4. CDR1 is KGHSH and CDR2 is LQKENI in the germline V gene. Profiling relied on immunoSEQ multiplex PCR, and the TCRdb table lists in-frame clones only, not all of them. The profile shows fewer than 350,000 clones, about nine tenths of them singletons. The sequencing sample was made of PBMCs or T cells enriched from blood (not recorded which). The chain uses TRBV18 and TRBJ1-5, with 7 bases identical to TRBD1. This receptor was taken from a man aged 60 to 69 who had recovered from COVID-19. CDR3 amino acids: CASSQGARSNQPQHF. The CDR3 coding sequence is TGTGCCAGCTCACAGGGGGCGCGGAGCAATCAGCCCCAGCATTTT.